The sequence of this T cell receptor beta chain was determined in a study of blood T cell repertoires in COVID-19. Here immunoSEQ multiplex PCR was the method, and the copy in TCRdb shows in-frame clones only, minus some. The data hold 60,000 to 65,000 clones, with under 85% observed a single time. Trimming left V 5 bases short and J 5 bases short, with 12 bases between. Germline CDR1 is SQVTM and CDR2 is ANQGSEA. The CDR3 has 12 residues. V usage is TRBV29-1 and J usage is TRBJ1-1; D possibly corresponds to TRBD1 (5 bases). Sequencing used peripheral blood. This clonotype was obtained from a woman over 75 with active or convalescent COVID-19. In DNA, the CDR3 is TGCAGCGTTTTGGGGGGAATGACTGAAGCTTTCTTT. Translated, it gives CSVLGGMTEAFF.